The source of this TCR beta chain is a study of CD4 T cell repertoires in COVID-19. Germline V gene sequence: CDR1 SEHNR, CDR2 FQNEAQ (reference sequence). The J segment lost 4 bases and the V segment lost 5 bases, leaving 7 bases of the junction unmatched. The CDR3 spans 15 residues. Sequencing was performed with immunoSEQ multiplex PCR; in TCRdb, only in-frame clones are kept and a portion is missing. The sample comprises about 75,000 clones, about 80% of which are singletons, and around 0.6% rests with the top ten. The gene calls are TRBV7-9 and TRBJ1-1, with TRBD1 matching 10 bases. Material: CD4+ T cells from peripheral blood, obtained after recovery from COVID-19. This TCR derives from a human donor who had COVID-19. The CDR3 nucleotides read TGTGCCAGCAGCCAGCCCGGGACAGGGGCCACTGAAGCTTTCTTT. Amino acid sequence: CASSQPGTGATEAFF.